This T cell receptor (beta chain) was profiled in a study of T cell changes during pregnancy in multiple sclerosis. The CDR3 sequence is 16 residues long. V lost 11 bases and J lost 5; bases outside the gene matches: 19. Germline CDR1 and CDR2: MNHNY and SVGAGI (reference sequence). Assay used: immunoSEQ multiplex PCR; TCRdb lists only in-frame clones, some missing. The sample has some 38,000 clones; 91% are singletons. Sequenced here: CD4+ T cells from peripheral blood mononuclear cells, sampled in the third trimester of pregnancy. V usage is TRBV6-6 and J usage is TRBJ2-7; 9 nucleotides align to TRBD1. The receptor's source is a female donor in good health, enrolled as a control in a pregnancy study. The CDR3 region is CARPGTGITGRDEQYF. The CDR3 coding sequence is TGTGCCCGTCCCGGGACAGGGATCACGGGTCGGGACGAGCAGTACTTC.